A selection of T cell receptor beta chains follows, all from one sample in a study of CD8 T cells in ankylosing spondylitis. MiXCR, applied by TCRdb to the 5' RACE reads, yields one record per CDR3 protein. The sample has several thousand distinct CDR3 sequences; 2.1% are singletons. Sequencing used blood, either unsorted or a sorted T cell fraction (not recorded which). The receptors originated from a male donor with ankylosing spondylitis or in good health (not recorded which). CDR3s leave out the opening cysteine and the closing phenylalanine or tryptophan.

V gene: TRBV9; CDR3 protein: ASSDRTSGDEQF
V gene: TRBV9; CDR3 protein: ASSVVLGTGNTGELF
V gene: TRBV9; CDR3 protein: ASTLGTGELF
V gene: TRBV9; CDR3 protein: ASSPQGLGEKLF
V gene: TRBV9; CDR3 protein: ASSTSDRGMNTEAF
V gene: TRBV9; CDR3 protein: ASSPLFGSGRGGTDTQY
V gene: TRBV9; CDR3 protein: ASSTRAGETQY
V gene: TRBV9; CDR3 protein: ASSVGSSGAGELF
V gene: TRBV9; CDR3 protein: ASSVEGLGTDTQY
V gene: TRBV9; CDR3 protein: ASSEAGGPWNEQF
V gene: TRBV9; CDR3 protein: ASSVVASGIYEQY
V gene: TRBV9; CDR3 protein: ASSVGGDGTGELF
V gene: TRBV9; CDR3 protein: ASSPSGPPNEQY
V gene: TRBV9; CDR3 protein: ASSVATLAAYNEQF
V gene: TRBV9; CDR3 protein: ASSPGTSFSYEQY
V gene: TRBV5-3; CDR3 protein: AMSPGLAGVREQF
V gene: TRBV9; CDR3 protein: ASSVAAFGEAF
V gene: TRBV9; CDR3 protein: ASSPGGFNEQF
V gene: TRBV9; CDR3 protein: ASSVGLAGLQETQY
V gene: TRBV9; CDR3 protein: ASSVGDSNTEAF
V gene: TRBV9; CDR3 protein: ASSVSDRGYGYT
V gene: TRBV9; CDR3 protein: ASSVEGGGTNTGELF
V gene: TRBV9; CDR3 protein: ASSVSGRDYEQY
V gene: TRBV9; CDR3 protein: ASSATPSGYQETQY
V gene: TRBV9; CDR3 protein: ASTLNPGTSGSDEQF
V gene: TRBV9; CDR3 protein: ASSVAGYTGNTIY
V gene: TRBV9; CDR3 protein: ASSVEGQDYEQY
V gene: TRBV9; CDR3 protein: ASSDGLAGVPSQETQY
V gene: TRBV9; CDR3 protein: ASSRTDTYEQY
V gene: TRBV9; CDR3 protein: ASSVAGVSGEQY
V gene: TRBV9; CDR3 protein: ASSVSWDSKSYEQY
V gene: TRBV9; CDR3 protein: ASSVGTSGSTDTQY
V gene: TRBV9; CDR3 protein: ASSATSGVNTGELF
V gene: TRBV9; CDR3 protein: ASSTGEGSPGGPGANVLT
V gene: TRBV9; CDR3 protein: ASSAGQGATEAF
V gene: TRBV9; CDR3 protein: ASSFSQGFSEAF
V gene: TRBV24-1; CDR3 protein: ASFTGVNQPQH
V gene: TRBV9; CDR3 protein: ASSKSSGTQY
V gene: TRBV9; CDR3 protein: ASSGLAGGRSYNEQF
V gene: TRBV9; CDR3 protein: ASSTPKGGLPYEQY
V gene: TRBV9; CDR3 protein: ASSVGLGARSYNEQF